The clone carrying this T cell receptor beta chain has only a few counts. Its cognate antigen is unknown. This entry is derived from a study of regulatory T cells in long-lasting Graves disease. Described time point: newly diagnosed GD, antithyroid drugs for less than 3 months. The TCR library was made from RNA that had been extracted from PBMCs in TRIzol. The germline CDR1 and CDR2 sequences are LGHNA and YSLEER. Trimming took 1 base from V and 8 from J, leaving 11 bases between them. The CDR3 is 14 residues long. Study-level findings and limits: TRBV28, TRBJ1-2 and TRBJ2-5 were favored in persistent disease.

Arm-PCR with iRepertoire HTBI primers amplified the CDR3 regions for these TCR beta libraries. TCRdb ran MiXCR on the multiplex PCR reads and lists one entry per CDR3 protein. The sample shows around 320,000 distinct CDR3 sequences, around 17% of them seen only once. The same data also went into a second study, on T cells in Graves' hyperthyroidism and ophthalmopathy. As that report states: Graves' hyperthyroidism was deemed stable absent ophthalmopathy progression within 18 months. The TCR CDR3 was amplified in a first-round RT-PCR using the HTBI primer set.

The sample consisted of peripheral blood mononuclear cells (PBMCs), taken at new diagnosis, from a patient treated with antithyroid drugs. The source of this sequence is a man aged 40-55 years with Graves disease. The gene calls are TRBV4-3 and TRBJ1-4; unclear D gene. The CDR3 bases are TGCGCCAGCAGCCAAGGCCCAGAGGACGAAAAACTGTTTTTT. It yields the protein CASSQGPEDEKLFF.